Described below is a single TCR beta chain sequence and its context. The antigen remains undetermined. The germline gene is not matched at one end of the junction; a read error may be the cause. By quantitative 5'-RACE with molecular barcodes, the TCR beta libraries were made. TCRdb re-analysed the 5' RACE reads in MiXCR, keeping a single row per CDR3 protein. This sample yields some 140,000 distinct CDR3 sequences, of which more than 5.5% are seen a single time; around 12% belongs to the top ten. Germline V lookup: CDR1 MGHDK, CDR2 SYGVNS. The CDR3 consists of 14 residues. The sample comes from a study of CD8 T cells in ankylosing spondylitis. General observations from the study: In ankylosing spondylitis blood, a motif of roughly eight highly homologous TCR beta variants appeared characteristic. It was reported that disease-linked clones were significantly enriched in matched ankylosing spondylitis synovial fluid. Earlier literature documents some of the motif variants in reactive arthritis synovial fluid and blood.

The rearrangement joins TRBV25-1 to TRBJ2-2; TRBD2 is a possible D gene (5 bases). The sequencing sample was made of blood, either unsorted or a sorted T cell fraction (not recorded which). The sequence was obtained from a female donor with ankylosing spondylitis or in good health (not recorded which). This chain's CDR3 is CASAGPSNTGELLF. CDR3 nucleotides: TGTGCCAGCGCAGGACCTTCGAACACCGGGGAGCTGCTTTTT.